The 27 T cell receptor beta chains below come from one sample, sequenced in a study of cytomegalovirus exposure and HLA in healthy donors. In the PCR, 60 Vbeta and 13 Jbeta primers were used. Clones were sequenced by immunoSEQ multiplex PCR, and TCRdb holds only the in-frame ones, with some missing. The data contain approximately 90,000 clones, 65% to 80% of them singletons. Sequencing was performed on PBMCs. These receptors were taken from a man aged 40-49 years in good health and CMV-seronegative.

The chain couples TRBV6-1 to TRBJ1-2, with 8 bases that match TRBD1. J lost 4 bases, V lost 0 bases, and 4 bases had no gene match. The CDR3 sequence is 15 residues long. Germline V gives CDR1 MNHNS, CDR2 SASEGT. The CDR3 bases are TGTGCCAGCAGTGAAGCAGCGACAGGGGTCTATGGCTACACCTTC. Amino acids: CASSEAATGVYGYTF.

The gene calls are TRBV10-3 and TRBJ2-5; D is unclear. Trimming left V 8 bases short and J 5 bases short, with 18 bases between. This CDR3 is 14 amino acids long. Looked up from germline, CDR1 is ENHRY and CDR2 is SYGVKD. The CDR3 here is CAIGRTAQVETQYF. The CDR3 bases are TGTGCCATCGGAAGAACGGCCCAGGTTGAGACCCAGTACTTC.

CDR3 in DNA: TGTGCCAGCAGTAATCTACCGGGGGTCTACACAGATACGCAGTATTTT. Protein: CASSNLPGVYTDTQYF. The chain couples TRBV27 to TRBJ2-3, with D perhaps matching TRBD2 (6 bases). In germline, CDR1 is MNHEY, CDR2 SMNVEV (reference sequence). The CDR3 is 16 residues long. Trimming took 5 bases from V and 2 from J, leaving 17 bases between them.

The genes are TRBV7-8 and TRBJ1-2, with D perhaps TRBD1 (6 bases). The CDR3 loop spans 14 amino acids. The V end was cut by 2 bases, the J end by 8 bases, with 15 bases between. The germline V gene has CDR1 SGHVS and CDR2 FQNEAQ. CDR3 coding DNA: TGTGCCAGCAGCTTATGGGGCAGGGGAAGCGGCTACACCTTC. Its protein is CASSLWGRGSGYTF.

V gene TRBV19 combines with J gene TRBJ1-1; D is ambiguous. The CDR3 is 15 amino acids. The germline gives CDR1 LNHDA, CDR2 SQIVND (reference sequence). Trimming pared 1 base from V and 3 bases from J, leaving 12 bases between. CDR3 in amino acids: CASSIGRVGYTEAFF. CDR3 in DNA: TGTGCCAGTAGTATAGGGCGGGTTGGATACACTGAAGCTTTCTTT.

This clone has only a few counts. The chain employs TRBV7-8 and TRBJ2-5, with D perhaps TRBD2 (6 bases). V lost 7 bases and J 2 bases, leaving 20 bases between the germline ends. The CDR3 extends over 16 amino acids. In germline, CDR1 is SGHVS, CDR2 FQNEAQ. The CDR3 DNA sequence: TGTGCCAGCACCGTTCGGAGTCTAGCGAAACAAGAGACCCAGTACTTC. Its translation: CASTVRSLAKQETQYF. Full variable domain (outside the CDR3, taken from reference TRBV7-8 and TRBJ2-5): GAGVSQSPRYKVAKRGQDVALRCDPISGHVSLFWYQQALGQGPEFLTYFQNEAQLDKSGLPSDRFFAERPEGSVSTLKIQRTQQEDSAVYLCASTVRSLAKQETQYFGPGTRLLVL.

This chain uses TRBV7-6 with TRBJ2-7, with no clear D. Germline CDR1 is SGHVS and CDR2 is FNYEAQ. The V and J ends lost 5 bases and 5 bases respectively, with 16 bases between them. This CDR3 is built from 14 residues. CDR3: CASSPGNRVHEQYF. CDR3 in DNA: TGTGCCAGCAGCCCCGGTAATCGTGTGCACGAGCAGTACTTC.

This clone is a singleton in its sample. This rearrangement joins TRBV7-9 to TRBJ2-7, with D tentatively TRBD1 (6 bases). V shed 5 bases and J shed 3 bases, with 17 bases lying between them. Germline loops: CDR1 SEHNR, CDR2 FQNEAQ (reference sequence). The CDR3 consists of 15 residues. CDR3 region: CASSRIGQGFYEQYF. CDR3 nucleotides: TGTGCCAGCAGCCGAATAGGGCAGGGGTTCTACGAGCAGTACTTC.

The V gene is TRBV7-9, the J gene TRBJ1-1; tentatively, D is TRBD1 (6 bases). There are 15 residues in the CDR3. Trimming shortened V by 0 bases and J by 8 bases, and 16 bases separated the two germline ends. In germline, CDR1 is SEHNR, CDR2 FQNEAQ (reference sequence). Here the CDR3 DNA reads TGTGCCAGCAGCTTAGCCGGGACAAAGCTAGCAGAAGCTTTCTTT. Translated, it gives CASSLAGTKLAEAFF.

This rearrangement joins TRBV4-3 to TRBJ2-1; 13 positions match TRBD2. Trimming at V came to 4 bases and at J to 8 bases, leaving 8 bases not matched to a gene. The CDR3 contains 16 residues. Germline V lookup: CDR1 LGHNA, CDR2 YSLEER. CDR3 region: CASSRQLAGGRDEQFF. The DNA for the CDR3 is TGCGCCAGCAGCCGACAACTAGCGGGGGGGCGTGATGAGCAGTTCTTC.

The rearrangement joins TRBV6-5 to TRBJ2-7; perhaps TRBD2 as D (6 bases). The CDR3 runs 14 residues. The V end lost 6 bases, the J end lost 5 bases, and 17 bases lay between the germline ends. CDR1 and CDR2 from the germline V gene are MNHEY and SVGAGI. The CDR3 nucleotides read TGTGCCAGCAGCCTACCGGGACTGGGCCACGAGCAGTACTTC. It yields the protein CASSLPGLGHEQYF.

The V gene is TRBV28, the J gene TRBJ1-1; D is unclear. The germline V gene encodes CDR1 MDHEN and CDR2 SYDVKM. CDR3 length equals 14 residues. The V and J ends lost 2 bases and 3 bases respectively, with 10 bases between them. CDR3 nucleotides: TGTGCCAGCAGTTTACTAGGCGGCGACACTGAAGCTTTCTTT. It codes for CASSLLGGDTEAFF.

In this sample, this clone turned up once. The gene calls are TRBV19 and TRBJ1-5, with TRBD1 matching 12 bases. The CDR3 runs 16 residues. V lost 6 bases to trimming and J lost 5 bases; unmatched junction nucleotides: 8. Germline V gene data show CDR1 as LNHDA and CDR2 as SQIVND (reference sequence). Written as DNA, the CDR3 is TGTGCCAGTAGACGGGACAGGGGGCTCCCCTATCAGCCCCAGCATTTT. Translation gives CASRRDRGLPYQPQHF.

V is TRBV5-4 and J is TRBJ1-6, with unresolved D. Deletions cut 4 bases from V and 2 bases from J, with 13 bases between. Germline V gene sequence: CDR1 SGHNT, CDR2 YYREEE (reference sequence). This CDR3 region has 16 residues. Here the CDR3 DNA reads TGTGCCAGCAGCCGGTTCGGAGGCGCCTATAATTCACCCCTCCACTTT. Translating it yields CASSRFGGAYNSPLHF. Looking up the rest from reference TRBV5-4 and TRBJ1-6 gives the full variable domain: ETGVTQSPTHLIKTRGQQVTLRCSSQSGHNTVSWYQQALGQGPQFIFQYYREEENGRGNFPPRFSGLQFPNYSSELNVNALELDDSALYLCASSRFGGAYNSPLHFGNGTRLTVT.

V gene TRBV10-3 combines with J gene TRBJ2-5, with TRBD2 matching 8 bases. The J call may be in error: the DNA end matches TRBJ2-7 better. Germline-derived CDR1 and CDR2 are ENHRY and SYGVKD. The CDR3 extends over 12 amino acids. The CDR3 region has the DNA TGTGCCATCAGCCGGGGGGGTTACGAGCAGTACTTC. This codes for CAISRGGYEQYF.

The V and J genes are TRBV12-5 and TRBJ1-2; 8 nucleotides match TRBD1. CDR3 length: 13 amino acids. The J segment lost 8 bases and the V segment lost 5 bases, leaving 7 bases of the junction unmatched. The germline gives CDR1 LGHNT, CDR2 FRNRAP. The CDR3 DNA sequence: TGTGCTAGTGGTACAGGGGGATCGGTCGGCTACACCTTC. Its translation: CASGTGGSVGYTF.

The V and J genes are TRBV6-4 and TRBJ2-1; 9 bases agree with TRBD2. This CDR3 is built from 14 residues. V was clipped by 9 bases and J by 6 bases; unmatched bases: 9. Germline V gene lookup returns CDR1 MRHNA and CDR2 SNTAGT. The CDR3 reads CASSGGSDPNEQFF. CDR3 bases: TGTGCCAGTAGCGGGGGATCCGACCCCAATGAGCAGTTCTTC.

V gene TRBV29-1 combines with J gene TRBJ1-1; 10 nucleotides agree with TRBD1. Per the germline V gene, CDR1 is SQVTM and CDR2 is ANQGSEA. CDR3 size: 13 residues. V was pared by 6 bases and J by 5 bases, with 6 bases of the junction left unmatched. The CDR3 loop reads CSVATGGATEAFF. DNA of the CDR3: TGCAGCGTCGCGACAGGGGGCGCAACTGAAGCTTTCTTT.

As concerns this clone: Sequence at one end of the junction differs from germline and may be a read error. The chain employs TRBV7-9 and TRBJ2-1; 9 positions agree with TRBD1. The germline V gene encodes CDR1 SEHNR and CDR2 FQNEAQ (reference sequence). CDR3 size: 14 residues. The CDR3 coding sequence is TGTTCCAGCAGCTTAGGGACAGGGAACAATGAGCAGTTCTTC. Translation: CSSSLGTGNNEQFF.

In its sample, this clone was seen a few times. The V gene is TRBV6-5, the J gene TRBJ2-5, with D possibly TRBD2 on 8 matching bases. Trimming shortened V by 8 bases and J by 5 bases, and 18 bases separated the two germline ends. CDR3 size: 14 residues. CDR1 MNHEY and CDR2 SVGAGI come from the germline V gene. The CDR3 protein is CASGVAGGQETQYF. CDR3 in DNA: TGTGCCAGCGGTGTCGCGGGGGGACAGGAGACCCAGTACTTC.

This clone was observed a few times. This chain uses TRBV4-2 with TRBJ1-2; D unresolved. V lost 2 bases to trimming and J lost 2 bases, with 12 bases between them. Germline V CDR1 and CDR2: LGHNA, YNFKEQ. This CDR3 is built from 15 residues. The CDR3 spells CASSQSSVRNYGYTF. CDR3 coding DNA: TGTGCCAGCAGCCAATCATCTGTCAGGAACTATGGCTACACCTTC.

The V and J genes are TRBV28 and TRBJ2-5; 10 bases agree with TRBD2. Judging by the DNA end, TRBJ2-7 fits better; the J call may be wrong. Germline V gene lookup returns CDR1 MDHEN and CDR2 SYDVKM. The CDR3 consists of 15 residues. The CDR3 coding sequence is TGTGCCAGCGTTCCCACTAGCGGGGCCTCCTACGAGCAGTACTTC. As protein: CASVPTSGASYEQYF.

This clone was detected only once. This sequence joins TRBV14 and TRBJ2-5; no firm D call. The germline CDR1 and CDR2 sequences are SGHDN and FVKESK. Trimming stripped 4 bases from V and 0 bases from J, with 9 bases between. This CDR3 is built from 14 residues. CDR3 DNA sequence: TGTGCCAGCAGCCCCCTATCGGACCAAGAGACCCAGTACTTC. This gives the protein CASSPLSDQETQYF.

The genes are TRBV5-5 and TRBJ1-5; possibly TRBD1 for D (5 bases). From germline, CDR1 is SGHKS and CDR2 YYEKEE (reference sequence). V lost 4 bases to trimming and J lost 7 bases, with 12 bases between them. The CDR3 is made up of 13 amino acids. The CDR3 spells CASSPGKNQPQHF. The CDR3 DNA reads as TGTGCCAGCAGCCCAGGGAAGAACCAGCCCCAGCATTTT.

This clone has a single count. CDR3 bases: TGTGCCAGCAGTTACTCAGAGGGCGACCGTGAAGCTTTCTTT. This codes for CASSYSEGDREAFF. This chain links TRBV6-5 with TRBJ1-1; D uncertain. V was clipped by 0 bases and J by 7 bases, with 12 bases between them. The CDR3 runs 14 residues. Germline CDR1 is MNHEY and CDR2 is SVGAGI.

This rearrangement joins TRBV7-9 to TRBJ2-5, with unresolved D. Germline V gene sequence: CDR1 SEHNR, CDR2 FQNEAQ (reference sequence). The CDR3 is made up of 15 amino acids. V dropped 5 bases and J dropped 2 bases, with 15 bases sitting between them. The CDR3 nucleotides read TGTGCCAGCAGCCGCCCTGACGCCGGGCAAGAGACCCAGTACTTC. Protein sequence: CASSRPDAGQETQYF.

V gene TRBV27 combines with J gene TRBJ1-4, with D perhaps TRBD1 (5 bases). The germline V and J ends were trimmed by 5 bases and 4 bases, with 14 bases remaining between them. CDR1 is MNHEY, CDR2 SMNVEV, per germline (reference sequence). The CDR3 has 15 residues. The CDR3 loop is CASSTSGLINEKLFF. CDR3 nucleotides: TGTGCCAGCAGTACATCGGGACTGATTAATGAAAAACTGTTTTTT.